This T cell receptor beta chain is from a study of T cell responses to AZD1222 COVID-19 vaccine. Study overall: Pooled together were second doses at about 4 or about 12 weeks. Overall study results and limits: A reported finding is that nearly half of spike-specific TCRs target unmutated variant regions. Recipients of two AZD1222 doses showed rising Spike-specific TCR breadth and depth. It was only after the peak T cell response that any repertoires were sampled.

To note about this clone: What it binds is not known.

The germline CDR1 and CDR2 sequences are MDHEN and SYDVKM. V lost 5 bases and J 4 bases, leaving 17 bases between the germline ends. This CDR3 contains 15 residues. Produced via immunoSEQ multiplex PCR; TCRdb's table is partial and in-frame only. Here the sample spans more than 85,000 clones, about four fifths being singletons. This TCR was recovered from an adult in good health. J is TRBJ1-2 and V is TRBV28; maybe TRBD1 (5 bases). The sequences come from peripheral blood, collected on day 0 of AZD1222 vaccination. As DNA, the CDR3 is TGTGCCAGCAGTCCGGCGGCGGGGCGCCTCTATGGCTACACCTTC. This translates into CASSPAAGRLYGYTF.